These T cell receptor beta chains were read from a single sample in a study of blood T cell repertoires in COVID-19. This table comes from immunoSEQ multiplex PCR, and its TCRdb copy is limited to in-frame clones, with some not included. The sample has about 160,000 clones, 80% to 90% seen once. The source material was peripheral blood. These receptors all stem from a man aged 60 to 75 with acute or convalescent COVID-19. The CDR3 runs from the conserved cysteine through the conserved F or W. The D gene is left open where the match is weak. Part of the rows lack a size; the others show once, few, many or a class for expanded clones.

.,.,TRBJ1-1,TRBV7-9,CASDSEALGNTEAFF,TGTGCCAGCGATTCGGAGGCCCTAGGGAACACTGAAGCTTTCTTT
TRBD1,.,TRBJ1-4,TRBV6-1,CASSALGTGPTNEKLFF,TGTGCCAGCAGTGCACTCGGGACAGGACCAACTAATGAAAAACTGTTTTTT
.,.,TRBJ2-2,TRBV6-1,CASSEFRGELFF,TGTGCCAGCAGTGAATTCCGTGGGGAGCTGTTTTTT
TRBD1,.,TRBJ1-2,TRBV5-1,CASSLDTGGPYGYTF,TGCGCCAGCAGCTTGGACACAGGGGGACCATATGGCTACACCTTC
.,.,TRBJ1-1,TRBV30,CALRDPTGNFF,TGTGCCCTCAGGGATCCGACTGGGAATTTCTTT
TRBD1,once,TRBJ1-5,TRBV20-1,CSARVGDRVNF,TGCAGTGCTAGAGTTGGTGACAGGGTTAATTTT
.,.,TRBJ2-3,TRBV15,CATSTFWQYRRDTQYF,TGTGCCACCAGCACCTTTTGGCAGTATCGAAGAGATACGCAGTATTTT
.,.,TRBJ1-3,TRBV9,CASSASLTGSGNTIYF,TGTGCCAGCAGCGCCTCCTTAACAGGGTCTGGAAACACCATATATTTT
TRBD1,.,TRBJ2-7,TRBV19,CAISPLPRGQISYEQYF,TGTGCCATCAGTCCTCTCCCAAGGGGGCAGATCTCCTACGAGCAGTACTTC
TRBD1,.,TRBJ2-7,TRBV2,CAVRMGTGSYEQYF,TGTGCAGTCAGAATGGGGACAGGCTCCTACGAGCAGTACTTC
TRBD2,once,TRBJ2-3,TRBV4-1,CASSQVGGDTQYF,TGCGCCAGCAGCCAAGTGGGGGGGGATACGCAGTATTTT
.,.,TRBJ1-3,TRBV3-1/TRBV3-2,CASSPGVGNTIYF,TGTGCCAGCAGCCCGGGGGTCGGAAACACCATATATTTT
TRBD1,.,TRBJ2-1,TRBV5-1,CASSLNTRTGNEQFF,TGCGCCAGCAGCTTGAACACCAGGACAGGGAATGAGCAGTTCTTC
.,.,TRBJ1-4,TRBV7-9,CASSSTGSPNEKLFF,TGTGCCAGCAGCTCTACAGGGAGTCCTAATGAAAAACTGTTTTTT
TRBD2,.,TRBJ2-1,TRBV25-1,CASSGGLAGGTEQFF,TGTGCCAGCAGTGGGGGACTAGCGGGGGGCACTGAGCAGTTCTTC
TRBD1,.,TRBJ2-5,TRBV6-4,CASSDLSRGQDQETQYF,TGTGCCAGCAGTGACTTAAGTAGGGGACAGGACCAAGAGACCCAGTACTTC
.,.,TRBJ1-2,TRBV12-5,CASGPPRGYGYTF,TGTGCTAGTGGTCCCCCGCGGGGCTATGGCTACACCTTC
.,.,TRBJ1-4,TRBV29-1,CSVEDTATNEKLFF,TGCAGCGTTGAAGATACTGCAACTAATGAAAAACTGTTTTTT
.,few,TRBJ2-3,TRBV4-1,CASSRDRGRADTQYF,TGCGCCAGCAGCCGGGATAGGGGTCGGGCAGATACGCAGTATTTT
.,.,TRBJ2-2,TRBV6-2/TRBV6-3,CASSPKRAGELFF,TGTGCCAGCAGCCCCAAGAGGGCCGGGGAGCTGTTTTTT
TRBD1,.,TRBJ1-2,TRBV2,CASSPGTGGLGGYTF,TGTGCCAGCAGCCCCGGGACAGGGGGTTTGGGAGGCTACACCTTC
TRBD1,.,TRBJ2-3,TRBV9,CASSEYRGTSTDTQYF,TGTGCCAGCAGCGAGTACAGGGGCACTAGCACAGATACGCAGTATTTT
.,.,TRBJ1-2,TRBV5-1,CASSRGEGNNYGYTF,TGCGCCAGCAGCCGGGGGGAAGGGAATAACTATGGCTACACCTTC
.,.,TRBJ2-7,TRBV18,CASSPPTGVNEQYF,TGTGCCAGCTCACCACCGACGGGGGTAAACGAGCAGTACTTC
TRBD1,once,TRBJ2-2,TRBV5-6,CASSLEGDRRNTGELFF,TGTGCCAGCAGCTTGGAAGGGGACAGGAGGAACACCGGGGAGCTGTTTTTT
TRBD1,.,TRBJ1-4,TRBV2,CASSVGTGPEKLFF,TGTGCCAGCAGTGTCGGGACAGGTCCCGAAAAACTGTTTTTT